This T cell receptor (beta chain) was sequenced in a study of neoadjuvant anti-PD-1 for oral cavity cancer. The wider study: Most patients had three to four biweekly doses of 3 mg/kg nivolumab before resection.

Findings and caveats of the study: Non-responders to neoadjuvant nivolumab had significantly more clonal PBMC T cells than responders.

As for this clone: Its antigen is currently unknown.

The V end was cut by 5 bases, the J end by 2 bases, with 3 bases between. The CDR3 loop spans 11 amino acids. Per the germline V gene, CDR1 is SGHTA and CDR2 is FQGNSA. The data were produced by immunoSEQ multiplex PCR, yet TCRdb's version contains in-frame clones alone and is incomplete. The sample includes about 39,000 clones, around 79% of them seen just once. Time point in this sample: after neoadjuvant nivolumab, at surgical resection. This material consisted of PBMCs, taken after nivolumab (anti-PD-1) treatment. The origin of this receptor is a person aged 40 to 85 with oral cavity squamous cell carcinoma. V is TRBV7-2 and J is TRBJ2-5, with D unclear. As DNA, the CDR3 is TGTGCCAGCAGCCCGCAAGAGACCCAGTACTTC. The encoded protein is CASSPQETQYF.